Shown below are 25 T cell receptor beta chains from a single sample sequenced in a study of blood T cell repertoires in COVID-19. Measured with immunoSEQ multiplex PCR; TCRdb has only the in-frame clones, and not every one. The sample includes about 89,000 clones, around 75% seen only once; the top ten take 6.3%. Sequencing used peripheral blood. The origin of the receptors is a man aged 65-85 years with COVID-19, enrolled during active disease.

The J gene is TRBJ2-7, the V gene TRBV7-2; TRBD2 agrees at 8 bases. The V gene's germline CDR1 is SGHTA and CDR2 FQGNSA. This CDR3 spans 15 amino acids. Trimming at V came to 2 bases and at J to 4 bases, leaving 7 bases not matched to a gene. The CDR3 spells CASSLKAGVLYEQYF. DNA for the CDR3: TGTGCCAGCAGCTTAAAAGCGGGAGTTCTGTACGAGCAGTACTTC.

The CDR3 region has the DNA TGTGCCAGCAGGTTGAGGGAGAGAGGACCCCAGCATTTT. Translated: CASRLRERGPQHF. The V and J genes are TRBV27 and TRBJ1-5; D ambiguous. CDR1 and CDR2 from the germline V gene are MNHEY and SMNVEV (reference sequence). The CDR3 length is 13 residues. V was trimmed by 6 bases and J by 10 bases, leaving 16 bases between them.

This clone was seen only a few times. The V call is TRBV30, the J call TRBJ1-2; D might be TRBD1 (5 bases). Germline values: CDR1 GTSNPN, CDR2 SVGIG (reference sequence). Trimming removed 5 bases at V and 4 bases at J, with 11 bases between. The CDR3 consists of 12 residues. CDR3 bases: TGTGCCTGGGGAGGACAAAGCTATGGCTACACCTTC. It encodes CAWGGQSYGYTF.

This rearrangement joins TRBV5-6 to TRBJ1-6; D not certain. CDR3 length: 14 amino acids. V gave up 2 bases and J gave up 3 bases, with 6 bases separating them. Germline V lookup: CDR1 SGHDT, CDR2 YYEEEE. CDR3 residues: CASSFRDYNSPLHF. DNA for the CDR3: TGTGCCAGCAGCTTTCGGGACTATAATTCACCCCTCCACTTT.

This chain uses TRBV5-1 with TRBJ2-7; D perhaps matches TRBD2 (6 bases). With 4 bases removed from V and 0 bases from J, the gap between germline ends came to 17 bases. The V gene's germline CDR1 is SGHRS and CDR2 YFSETQ. This CDR3 comprises 16 residues. CDR3 in DNA: TGCGCCAGCAGCCCCGGCGGAAGGAGGGGCTCCTACGAGCAGTACTTC. Translation gives CASSPGGRRGSYEQYF.

Here the CDR3 reads CASTPRQGWPYNEQFF. Written as DNA, the CDR3 is TGTGCCAGCACCCCCCGACAGGGTTGGCCCTACAATGAGCAGTTCTTC. The rearrangement joins TRBV27 to TRBJ2-1; 7 positions agree with TRBD1. The CDR3 has 16 amino acids. Trimming took 7 bases from V and 2 from J; bases not matched to a gene: 11. Germline loops: CDR1 MNHEY, CDR2 SMNVEV (reference sequence).

The CDR3 loop reads CASSYGYGGSTDTQYF. Written as DNA, the CDR3 is TGTGCCAGCAGTTACGGGTACGGGGGGAGCACAGATACGCAGTATTTT. V is TRBV6-5 and J is TRBJ2-3, with TRBD2 matching over 7 bases. Germline V gene data show CDR1 as MNHEY and CDR2 as SVGAGI. Losses at the gene ends were 2 bases for V and 0 bases for J; bases not matched to a gene: 5. The CDR3 has 16 amino acids.

The gene calls are TRBV18 and TRBJ2-7, with D perhaps matching TRBD1 (6 bases). The CDR3 extends over 15 amino acids. V shed 3 bases and J shed 1 base, with 13 bases lying between them. Looked up from germline, CDR1 is KGHSH and CDR2 is LQKENI. The CDR3 here is CASSPAGQSSYEQYF. CDR3 DNA sequence: TGTGCCAGCTCACCCGCAGGACAGTCATCCTACGAGCAGTACTTC.

The chain uses TRBV28 and TRBJ2-7; 13 positions agree with TRBD2. Germline V gene lookup returns CDR1 MDHEN and CDR2 SYDVKM. The CDR3 sequence is 15 residues long. Trimming cost V 4 bases and J 2 bases; bases outside gene matches: 2. The CDR3 here is CASSSGTSGTYEQYF. The DNA of the CDR3 is TGTGCCAGCAGTTCCGGGACTAGCGGGACCTACGAGCAGTACTTC. Full variable domain (outside the CDR3, taken from reference TRBV28 and TRBJ2-7): DVKVTQSSRYLVKRTGEKVFLECVQDMDHENMFWYRQDPGLGLRLIYFSYDVKMKEKGDIPEGYSVSREKKERFSLILESASTNQTSMYLCASSSGTSGTYEQYFGPGTRLTVT.

V usage is TRBV25-1 and J usage is TRBJ2-3; weak D call: TRBD2 (5 bases). With 5 bases removed from V and 2 bases from J, the gap between germline ends came to 14 bases. Germline V gives CDR1 MGHDK, CDR2 SYGVNS. This CDR3 contains 15 residues. CDR3 in DNA: TGTGCCAGCAGTTTACCGGGATCGAACACAGATACGCAGTATTTT. Amino acids: CASSLPGSNTDTQYF.

The gene calls are TRBV5-1 and TRBJ2-7; 7 bases line up with TRBD1. The CDR3 has 16 residues. Germline V gene data show CDR1 as SGHRS and CDR2 as YFSETQ. V was clipped by 5 bases and J by 1 base; unmatched bases: 12. The CDR3 loop is CASRGLTGQSSYEQYF. The CDR3 nucleotides are TGCGCCAGCAGAGGGTTGACAGGGCAAAGTTCCTACGAGCAGTACTTC.

This clone was observed a single time. The rearrangement joins TRBV24-1 to TRBJ2-1; possibly TRBD1 for D (5 bases). The ends were cut back, 10 bases at V and 13 bases at J, with 10 bases in the middle. This CDR3 comprises 9 residues. Germline loops: CDR1 KGHDR, CDR2 SFDVKD. CDR3 coding DNA: TGTGCCACGGGGCCTCCCCAGTTCTTC. Protein: CATGPPQFF.

The chain carries TRBV6-2 or TRBV6-3 and TRBJ1-1; D uncertain. This CDR3 contains 12 residues. CDR1 and CDR2 (germline): MNHEY, SVGEGT. V was pared by 2 bases and J by 7 bases, with 8 bases between. The CDR3 coding sequence is TGTGCCAGCAGTTACAGGCGGAGTGAAGCTTTCTTT. Its translation is CASSYRRSEAFF.

This clone has a single count. V usage is TRBV12-3 or TRBV12-4 and J usage is TRBJ2-1; 7 bases match TRBD2. The CDR3 covers 13 residues. V gave up 3 bases and J gave up 8 bases; unmatched junction bases: 4. This CDR3 is CASSLAGVDEQFF. DNA of the CDR3: TGTGCCAGCAGTTTGGCGGGAGTGGATGAGCAGTTCTTC.

The chain couples TRBV4-1 to TRBJ1-2, with 12 positions matching TRBD1. V shed 3 bases, J shed 8 bases, and the junction held 13 bases outside the gene matches. In germline, CDR1 is MGHRA, CDR2 YSYEKL. This CDR3 comprises 17 residues. The CDR3: CASSQDSGTGGRRGYTF. CDR3 nucleotide sequence: TGCGCCAGCAGCCAGGACTCGGGGACAGGGGGCCGTCGGGGCTACACCTTC.

The CDR3 DNA follows: TGTGCCAGCAGTTACGTTGGACAGGGCTCTGAAGCTTTCTTT. Residues: CASSYVGQGSEAFF. The rearrangement uses TRBV6-2 or TRBV6-3 and TRBJ1-1; TRBD1 agrees at 8 bases. The CDR3 has 14 residues. After removal of 2 bases from V and 6 bases from J, the junction contained 5 bases not matched to a gene. Per germline, CDR1 MNHEY and CDR2 SVGEGT.

To note about this clone: The sample contains more than one DNA sequence encoding this CDR3. The gene calls are TRBV5-1 and TRBJ2-3; the match to TRBD2 covers 13 bases. Germline CDR1 reads SGHRS; CDR2 reads YFSETQ. CDR3 size: 15 residues. V was clipped by 4 bases and J by 4 bases; unmatched bases: 3. This chain's CDR3 is CASSPTSGGADTQYF. CDR3 in DNA: TGCGCCAGCAGCCCAACTAGCGGGGGGGCAGATACGCAGTATTTT.

The chain carries TRBV13 and TRBJ2-5; 8 bases map to TRBD2. Germline assignment: CDR1 PRHDT and CDR2 FYEKMQ (reference sequence). V lost 5 bases to trimming and J lost 2 bases; unmatched junction nucleotides: 10. The CDR3 spans 16 residues. CDR3 sequence: CASSPTASGYQETQYF. The DNA of the CDR3 is TGTGCCAGCAGCCCAACGGCTAGCGGGTATCAAGAGACCCAGTACTTC.

The chain has TRBV27 and TRBJ1-4; D unclear. V gave up 0 bases and J gave up 4 bases, with 6 bases separating them. Germline CDR1 MNHEY, CDR2 SMNVEV (reference sequence). The CDR3 totals 14 residues. The CDR3 region has the DNA TGTGCCAGCAGTTTATCGGGCCTTAATGAAAAACTGTTTTTT. This gives the protein CASSLSGLNEKLFF.

The sample holds one count of this clone. The chain joins TRBV3-1 (or the pseudogene TRBV3-2) to TRBJ2-5; no clear D. The CDR3 contains 13 residues. In germline, CDR1 is LGHDT, CDR2 YNNKEL (reference sequence). Trimming took off 7 bases at V and 6 bases at J, with 15 bases between the two ends. The CDR3: CASTALEFQTQYF. The CDR3 DNA is TGTGCCAGCACAGCGCTAGAGTTCCAGACCCAGTACTTC.

As to this clone: A read error may account for a junction end that differs from germline. The rearrangement uses TRBV27 and TRBJ2-1; no clear D. CDR1 is MNHEY and CDR2 is SMNVEV in the germline V gene (reference sequence). The CDR3 has 11 amino acids. The CDR3 region has the DNA TGTGCCAGCGGTTTTATTCGTTCGCAGTTCTTC. It encodes CASGFIRSQFF.

The CDR3 bases are TGCGCCAGCAGCCAAGATGTAGCGGGCAATAGCAATCAGCCCCAGCATTTT. This sequence encodes CASSQDVAGNSNQPQHF. The rearrangement uses TRBV4-3 and TRBJ1-5, with D unresolved. The CDR3 contains 17 residues. Germline CDR1 and CDR2: LGHNA and YSLEER. V shed 0 bases and J shed 0 bases, with 12 bases lying between them.

This CDR3 is CASSYSIQGYYGYTF. CDR3 nucleotide sequence: TGTGCCAGCAGTTACTCGATCCAGGGGTACTATGGCTACACCTTC. The chain carries TRBV6-5 and TRBJ1-2; D possibly corresponds to TRBD1 (6 bases). Deletions cut 0 bases from V and 3 bases from J, with 11 bases between. Per germline, CDR1 MNHEY and CDR2 SVGAGI. The CDR3 has 15 residues.

Only one count was recorded for this clone. The chain links TRBV30 to TRBJ1-1; 10 bases align to TRBD1. V lost 5 bases to trimming and J lost 5 bases; unmatched junction nucleotides: 5. The germline CDR1 and CDR2 sequences are GTSNPN and SVGIG (reference sequence). The CDR3 loop spans 13 amino acids. Here the CDR3 reads CAWGGDRGTEAFF. CDR3 nucleotide sequence: TGTGCCTGGGGGGGGGACAGGGGAACTGAAGCTTTCTTT.

The chain has TRBV28 and TRBJ1-1, with D unresolved. Germline assignment: CDR1 MDHEN and CDR2 SYDVKM. The CDR3 runs to 13 residues. V lost 5 bases, J lost 4 bases, and 11 bases lay in between. CDR3 DNA sequence: TGTGCCAGCAGTCGAGGCGGGAGCACTGAAGCTTTCTTT. This translates into CASSRGGSTEAFF.